One sample yielded the 26 T cell receptor beta chains listed below, sequenced in a study of identical twins. TCRdb reanalysed the 5' RACE reads using MiXCR and keeps one entry per CDR3 protein. The profile shows some 1,600,000 distinct CDR3 sequences, 25% to 35% of them singletons. The specimen sequenced was cord blood. These receptors were collected from a newborn girl in good health.

V gene TRBV20-1 combines with J gene TRBJ2-7, with 12 bases aligning to TRBD2. The germline CDR1 and CDR2 sequences are DFQATT and SNEGSKA (reference sequence). This CDR3 is built from 14 residues. Losses at the gene ends were 5 bases for V and 3 bases for J; bases not matched to a gene: 5. Here the CDR3 DNA reads TGCAGTGCTCGACCGGGACTAGCGGGCTACGAGCAGTACTTC. Translated, it gives CSARPGLAGYEQYF.

In its sample, this clonotype was seen a few times. The V gene is TRBV28, the J gene TRBJ2-3; 12 bases agree with TRBD2. Germline V gives CDR1 MDHEN, CDR2 SYDVKM. V was clipped by 3 bases and J by 4 bases; unmatched bases: 8. This CDR3 is 17 amino acids long. As DNA, the CDR3 is TGTGCCAGCAGTTTCCGCCGGACTAGCGGGAATTCAGATACGCAGTATTTT. Protein product: CASSFRRTSGNSDTQYF.

This clonotype has just a few counts. The chain employs TRBV20-1 and TRBJ2-3; possibly TRBD2 for D (5 bases). The germline gives CDR1 DFQATT, CDR2 SNEGSKA (reference sequence). This CDR3 spans 10 amino acids. CDR3 in amino acids: CTPQAGPQYF. The CDR3 DNA sequence: TGCACGCCTCAGGCGGGCCCGCAGTATTTT.

This clonotype has more than one count but fewer than ten. This chain links TRBV28 with TRBJ2-7; D gene unclear. V lost 3 bases and J 3 bases, leaving 9 bases between the germline ends. The length of the CDR3 is 13 residues. Germline V CDR1 and CDR2: MDHEN, SYDVKM. The CDR3 nucleotides are TGTGCCAGCAGTTTCCCACGCCACTACGAGCAGTACTTC. As protein: CASSFPRHYEQYF.

This clonotype has just a few counts. The chain uses TRBV27 and TRBJ2-3, with TRBD2 matching over 11 bases. The CDR3 extends over 16 amino acids. Per germline, CDR1 MNHEY and CDR2 SMNVEV (reference sequence). Losses at the gene ends were 3 bases for V and 4 bases for J; bases not matched to a gene: 6. CDR3 residues: CASSFRTSGFADTQYF. The CDR3 DNA is TGTGCCAGCAGTTTCAGGACTAGCGGGTTCGCAGATACGCAGTATTTT.

The chain recombines TRBV12-3 or TRBV12-4 with TRBJ2-5; unclear D gene. V was clipped by 3 bases and J by 11 bases, with 13 bases between them. The CDR3 spans 12 residues. The CDR3 sequence is CASSFVENEQYF. The CDR3 DNA reads as TGTGCCAGCAGTTTCGTAGAAAATGAGCAGTACTTC.

This clonotype was seen a few times. The chain joins TRBV20-1 to TRBJ2-1; the match to TRBD2 covers 7 bases. The V and J ends lost 3 bases and 0 bases, in that order; junction bases with no gene match: 14. Germline CDR1 reads DFQATT; CDR2 reads SNEGSKA (reference sequence). The CDR3 is made up of 18 amino acids. The CDR3 sequence is CSASPSPSGASSYNEQFF. For the CDR3, the DNA is TGCAGTGCTAGCCCGTCTCCTAGCGGCGCTAGCTCCTACAATGAGCAGTTCTTC.

The V call is TRBV4-2, the J call TRBJ2-2, with 7 bases lining up with TRBD2. The CDR3 length is 19 residues. V shed 0 bases, J shed 0 bases, and the junction held 10 bases outside the gene matches. Germline lookup yields CDR1 LGHNA and CDR2 YNFKEQ. CDR3 sequence: CASSQDSRGTTANTGELFF. The CDR3 region has the DNA TGTGCCAGCAGCCAAGATTCTCGAGGGACTACGGCGAACACCGGGGAGCTGTTTTTT.

V is TRBV7-7 and J is TRBJ2-1; tentatively, D is TRBD1 (6 bases). Trimming shortened V by 1 base and J by 4 bases, and 11 bases separated the two germline ends. This CDR3 spans 15 amino acids. CDR1 is SSHAT, CDR2 FNYEAQ, per germline (reference sequence). This CDR3 reads CASSLGTAVYNEQFF. DNA of the CDR3: TGTGCCAGCAGCTTAGGGACAGCTGTTTACAATGAGCAGTTCTTC.

This clonotype appeared a few times. The chain recombines TRBV5-4 with TRBJ2-5, with D uncertain. CDR3 length equals 13 residues. V lost 1 base and J 4 bases, leaving 8 bases between the germline ends. Germline assignment: CDR1 SGHNT and CDR2 YYREEE (reference sequence). Here the CDR3 reads CASSLRDGETQYF. CDR3 DNA: TGTGCCAGCAGCTTGAGGGATGGAGAGACCCAGTACTTC.

This sequence joins TRBV28 and TRBJ2-7; no definite D call. Matching the DNA end better, TRBJ2-4 makes the J call doubtful. The CDR3 is made up of 14 amino acids. Germline-derived CDR1 and CDR2 are MDHEN and SYDVKM. In DNA, the CDR3 is TGTGCCAGCAGGGACCGCGGTAATGAAAACATTCAGTACTTC. Protein sequence: CASRDRGNENIQYF.

This clonotype was counted only a few times. The chain combines TRBV21-1 with TRBJ2-5; the listed D gene, TRBD1, was not tested against the DNA. TRBV21-1 is a pseudogene. The CDR3 is made up of 17 amino acids. The CDR3 nucleotides are TGTGCCAGCAGCAACTGTGCGCTTCAGGGGATCCAAGAGACCCAGTACTTC. Encoded protein: CASSNCALQGIQETQYF.

This clonotype occurred a few times. The chain combines TRBV20-1 with TRBJ2-3, with 8 bases that match TRBD2. V was clipped by 1 base and J by 0 bases; unmatched bases: 6. CDR1 DFQATT and CDR2 SNEGSKA come from the germline V gene (reference sequence). CDR3 length: 16 residues. For the CDR3, the DNA is TGCAGTGCTAGAGTCCGGGGGGGCTTTAGCACAGATACGCAGTATTTT. It codes for CSARVRGGFSTDTQYF.

For this clonotype: A much bigger clone sits one base away, suggesting this may be a read error. The chain combines TRBV5-1 with TRBJ2-1; a possible D gene is TRBD1 (5 bases). Near its end, the DNA agrees better with TRBJ2-7, so the J call may be wrong. The CDR3 consists of 13 residues. Germline V gives CDR1 SGHRS, CDR2 YFSETQ. The CDR3 is CASSFGAGNEQYF. The CDR3 DNA sequence: TGCGCCAGCAGCTTTGGGGCCGGAAATGAGCAGTACTTC.

The J gene is TRBJ2-2, the V gene TRBV5-1, with D perhaps matching TRBD1 (6 bases). With 7 bases removed from V and 0 bases from J, the gap between germline ends came to 10 bases. The germline gives CDR1 SGHRS, CDR2 YFSETQ. This CDR3 is built from 14 residues. The CDR3 spells CASSGQPNTGELFF. CDR3 DNA: TGCGCCAGCTCCGGACAGCCGAACACCGGGGAGCTGTTTTTT.

This clonotype was picked up one time. The chain carries TRBV20-1 and TRBJ2-5, with TRBD1 matching 10 bases. The closer fit of TRBJ2-7 to the DNA end suggests the J call may be wrong. The germline V gene encodes CDR1 DFQATT and CDR2 SNEGSKA (reference sequence). The CDR3 sequence is 12 residues long. The CDR3 sequence is CSAQTGGDEQYF. The CDR3 DNA reads TGCAGTGCCCAGACAGGGGGCGACGAGCAGTACTTC.

This clonotype showed up just a few times. The rearrangement joins TRBV20-1 to TRBJ2-3; D gene unclear. The CDR3 length is 14 residues. V dropped 3 bases and J dropped 0 bases, with 10 bases sitting between them. In germline, CDR1 is DFQATT, CDR2 SNEGSKA (reference sequence). CDR3 coding DNA: TGCAGTGCTAGGTCAATGGGGAGCACAGATACGCAGTATTTT. Its protein is CSARSMGSTDTQYF.

This clonotype was picked up a small number of times. This rearrangement joins TRBV10-3 to TRBJ2-7; 7 positions match TRBD1. In germline, CDR1 is ENHRY, CDR2 SYGVKD. There are 16 residues in the CDR3. Trimming at V came to 6 bases and at J to 5 bases, leaving 16 bases not matched to a gene. The chain's CDR3 is CAISSGQARSGDEQYF. CDR3 nucleotides: TGTGCCATCAGCAGTGGACAGGCAAGAAGTGGGGACGAGCAGTACTTC.

The chain couples TRBV15 to TRBJ1-6; weak D call: TRBD1 (6 bases). CDR3 length: 15 amino acids. From germline, CDR1 is LNHNV and CDR2 YYDKDF (reference sequence). The ends were cut back, 5 bases at V and 7 bases at J, with 15 bases in the middle. The CDR3 DNA reads TGTGCCACCAGCTCGACCGGGACACTCAATTCACCCCTCCACTTT. Amino acid sequence: CATSSTGTLNSPLHF. The variable domain in full, completed from reference TRBV15 and TRBJ1-6, reads DAMVIQNPRYQVTQFGKPVTLSCSQTLNHNVMYWYQQKSSQAPKLLFHYYDKDFNNEADTPDNFQSRRPNTSFCFLDIRSPGLGDTAMYLCATSSTGTLNSPLHFGNGTRLTVT.

A few counts support this clonotype. The V gene is TRBV6-2 or TRBV6-3, the J gene TRBJ2-1, with 8 bases fitting TRBD2. The CDR3 contains 16 residues. Germline V gene lookup returns CDR1 MNHEY and CDR2 SVGEGT. V lost 7 bases, J lost 2 bases, and 10 bases stayed unmatched. As DNA, the CDR3 is TGTGCCAGCAACCTCGGAGGACTAGCAGCCTACAATGAGCAGTTCTTC. This sequence encodes CASNLGGLAAYNEQFF.

V and J are TRBV18 and TRBJ1-5; no definite D call. Trimming removed 4 bases from V and 0 bases from J, with 7 bases in between. CDR1 is KGHSH, CDR2 LQKENI, per germline. The CDR3 consists of 14 residues. Here the CDR3 DNA reads TGTGCCAGCTCACGGTTCCCTAGCAATCAGCCCCAGCATTTT. Translation: CASSRFPSNQPQHF.

This chain links TRBV6-5 with TRBJ2-1; TRBD1 matches 9 bases. The V and J ends lost 6 bases and 15 bases, in that order; junction bases with no gene match: 9. Germline values: CDR1 MNHEY, CDR2 SVGAGI. The CDR3 is made up of 12 amino acids. The CDR3 spells CASSPSGTGWFF. CDR3 coding DNA: TGTGCCAGCAGCCCATCCGGGACAGGGTGGTTCTTC.

Note on this clonotype: In this CDR3 the conserved last residue, phenylalanine or tryptophan, is missing, so a read error is likely. The genes are TRBV25-1 and TRBJ2-4; TRBD2 aligns across 7 bases. The J call is doubtful: the DNA matches TRBJ2-7 better. CDR3 length: 18 amino acids. The germline gives CDR1 MGHDK, CDR2 SYGVNS. In DNA, the CDR3 is TGTGCCAGCAGTGATTCGAGCGGGAAATATCGATTCGGCTACGAGCAGTACCTC. Its protein product is CASSDSSGKYRFGYEQYL.

The CDR3 bases are TGCAGTGCTAAGGGCAGGGGCCCTTATAGCGGGAGAGTGGGGTCCTACAATGAGCAGTACTTC. It yields the protein CSAKGRGPYSGRVGSYNEQYF. This chain uses TRBV20-1 with TRBJ2-5, with 9 bases lining up with TRBD2. Per germline, CDR1 DFQATT and CDR2 SNEGSKA (reference sequence). Trimming at V came to 4 bases and at J to 11 bases, leaving 35 bases not matched to a gene. The CDR3 sequence is 21 residues long.

Turning to this clonotype: One end of the junction is discordant with germline, which a read error may explain. The rearrangement joins TRBV5-1 to TRBJ2-5, with 11 nucleotides matching TRBD1. CDR1 and CDR2 from the germline V gene are SGHRS and YFSETQ. This CDR3 contains 16 residues. The CDR3 DNA reads TGCGCCAGCAGCTCAATACCGGGACAGGGGGGAGAGACCCACTACTTC. Protein: CASSSIPGQGGETHYF.

V is TRBV4-2 and J is TRBJ2-7, with D tentatively TRBD2 (6 bases). The germline CDR1 and CDR2 sequences are LGHNA and YNFKEQ. V was cut by 1 base and J by 2 bases, with 15 bases left in between. CDR3 length equals 16 residues. CDR3 sequence reads: CASSQGGTVIAYEQYF. The CDR3, as DNA: TGTGCCAGCAGCCAAGGTGGGACTGTTATCGCCTACGAGCAGTACTTC.